This entry is about one T cell receptor (beta chain). Its matching antigen is unknown. The CDR3 runs to 15 residues. Germline loops: CDR1 LNHDA, CDR2 SQIVND (reference sequence). The V and J ends lost 6 bases and 1 base, in that order; junction bases with no gene match: 8. The record originates from a study of shared clonotypes between healthy human individuals. Study-wide results and limits: Investigators collected only blood, and repertoires in tissues likely differ.

Here immunoSEQ multiplex PCR was the method, and the copy in TCRdb shows in-frame clones only, minus some. This table has approximately 980,000 clones, over 60% appearing once. The TCR sequence derives from a man aged 18-30 years in good health. Material: memory CD4+ T cells sorted from blood. Noted subset: CD45RA-negative fraction. This chain uses TRBV19 with TRBJ2-5; 7 nucleotides match TRBD2. Here the CDR3 DNA reads TGTGCCAGTAGCGACCCCGGACTAGGCCAAGAGACCCAGTACTTC. Amino acid sequence: CASSDPGLGQETQYF.